Below are 20 T cell receptor beta chains sequenced from a single sample in a study of shared clonotypes between healthy human individuals. The table came from immunoSEQ multiplex PCR; TCRdb's copy has only in-frame clones and leaves some out. The sample has millions of clones; approximately 90% are singletons. Sequenced material: naive CD4+ T cells sorted from blood. Subset in this sample: CD45RA+ positively selected. Receptors were obtained from a man aged 18 to 30 in good health.

The V and J genes are TRBV19 and TRBJ1-5; D unresolved. CDR1 and CDR2 (germline): LNHDA, SQIVND (reference sequence). CDR3 length equals 17 residues. Trimming shortened V by 0 bases and J by 8 bases, and 20 bases separated the two germline ends. The CDR3 DNA reads TGTGCCAGTAGTATAGATAAGGGTGGAGACCGTGCGGAGCCCCAGCATTTT. It translates to CASSIDKGGDRAEPQHF. The full variable domain, rest sourced from reference TRBV19 and TRBJ1-5, is DGGITQSPKYLFRKEGQNVTLSCEQNLNHDAMYWYRQDPGQGLRLIYYSQIVNDFQKGDIAEGYSVSREKKESFPLTVTSAQKNPTAFYLCASSIDKGGDRAEPQHFGDGTRLSIL.

In its sample, this clone was seen once. The chain is built from TRBV4-3 and TRBJ1-2; no reliable D call. The CDR3 is 16 residues long. The V end lost 1 base, the J end lost 4 bases, and 16 bases lay between the germline ends. Germline V CDR1 and CDR2: LGHNA, YSLEER. CDR3 residues: CASSQVPATTSYGYTF. CDR3 sequence (DNA): TGCGCCAGCAGCCAAGTCCCGGCCACTACCTCCTATGGCTACACCTTC.

V usage is TRBV4-2 and J usage is TRBJ1-4; TRBD1 aligns across 11 bases. Losses at the gene ends were 2 bases for V and 8 bases for J; bases not matched to a gene: 4. The CDR3 extends over 15 amino acids. The germline gives CDR1 LGHNA, CDR2 YNFKEQ. The CDR3 nucleotides read TGTGCCAGCAGCCAAACCGGGACAGGGGGGGAAAAACTGTTTTTT. Protein sequence: CASSQTGTGGEKLFF.

The rearrangement joins TRBV7-2 to TRBJ2-7, with 9 bases aligning to TRBD2. Losses at the gene ends were 3 bases for V and 3 bases for J; bases not matched to a gene: 12. Germline values: CDR1 SGHTA, CDR2 FQGNSA. CDR3 length equals 17 residues. Written as DNA, the CDR3 is TGTGCCAGCAGCTTTGGCGGGGGCGGGAGGGTATTCTACGAGCAGTACTTC. It translates to CASSFGGGGRVFYEQYF.

A single count supports this clone. The chain has TRBV23-1 and TRBJ2-7; 13 bases map to TRBD2. TRBV23-1 counts as an open reading frame of uncertain function. Losses at the gene ends were 2 bases for V and 3 bases for J; bases not matched to a gene: 10. The CDR3 consists of 18 residues. The CDR3 sequence: CASSQVRLAGGGLYEQYF. DNA of the CDR3: TGCGCCAGCAGTCAAGTCAGACTAGCGGGAGGCGGCCTCTACGAGCAGTACTTC.

In its sample, this clone was seen once. V is TRBV19 and J is TRBJ2-3, with 10 bases lining up with TRBD2. The germline V gene encodes CDR1 LNHDA and CDR2 SQIVND (reference sequence). This CDR3 contains 17 residues. V lost 8 bases, J lost 3 bases, and 14 bases stayed unmatched. As DNA, the CDR3 is TGTGCCAGTCCCCCTAGCGGGAGTTCCTCTTCTACAGATACGCAGTATTTT. This sequence encodes CASPPSGSSSSTDTQYF.

The DNA of the CDR3 is TGTGCCAGTAGTATCGAGGGACGGTATAGCAATCAGCCCCAGCATTTT. As protein: CASSIEGRYSNQPQHF. The gene calls are TRBV19 and TRBJ1-5, with D possibly matching TRBD1 (5 bases). Trimming cost V 3 bases and J 0 bases, with 12 bases left between them. Germline V gives CDR1 LNHDA, CDR2 SQIVND (reference sequence). This CDR3 is built from 16 residues.

The rearrangement uses TRBV7-3 and TRBJ2-5; either TRBD1 or TRBD2 may fit D (6 bases each). The CDR3 totals 14 residues. Trimming stripped 5 bases from V and 5 bases from J, with 15 bases between. Per germline, CDR1 SGHTA and CDR2 FQGTGA. DNA for the CDR3: TGTGCCAGCAGCCCAACTGGAGGGGGGGAGACCCAGTACTTC. It codes for CASSPTGGGETQYF.

J is TRBJ2-5 and V is TRBV5-6, with 8 bases aligning to TRBD2. This CDR3 spans 17 amino acids. V shed 3 bases, J shed 3 bases, and the junction held 13 bases outside the gene matches. Germline CDR1 reads SGHDT; CDR2 reads YYEEEE. The CDR3 reads CASSSRWGPGLEETQYF. The CDR3 bases are TGTGCCAGCAGCTCACGGTGGGGACCGGGACTAGAAGAGACCCAGTACTTC.

CDR3 sequence (DNA): TGTGCCTGGAGTACCGGGACTAGCGGAGGCTTGGGGCAGTACTTC. The encoded protein is CAWSTGTSGGLGQYF. This chain links TRBV30 with TRBJ2-7; 11 positions agree with TRBD2. Germline V gene data show CDR1 as GTSNPN and CDR2 as SVGIG (reference sequence). The CDR3 extends over 15 amino acids. The V and J ends lost 2 bases and 9 bases, in that order; junction bases with no gene match: 12.

The chain recombines TRBV5-1 with TRBJ2-5; possible D gene TRBD2, 5 bases. Trimming stripped 3 bases from V and 5 bases from J, with 14 bases between. CDR3 length: 14 residues. Germline V gives CDR1 SGHRS, CDR2 YFSETQ. The CDR3 sequence is CASSSGVLPETQYF. DNA of the CDR3: TGCGCCAGCAGCTCCGGGGTCCTTCCGGAGACCCAGTACTTC.

V gene TRBV4-1 combines with J gene TRBJ2-3; D not resolved. CDR1 is MGHRA, CDR2 YSYEKL, per germline. V was trimmed by 1 base and J by 2 bases, leaving 13 bases between them. The CDR3 consists of 16 residues. CDR3 sequence (DNA): TGCGCCAGCAGCCAAGCGAGTGGGGTTTCCACAGATACGCAGTATTTT. It codes for CASSQASGVSTDTQYF.

This clone was seen only a few times. Different DNA sequences within this sample yield the same CDR3. The rearrangement uses TRBV5-1 and TRBJ1-2; TRBD1 might be the D (6 bases). The CDR3 is made up of 14 amino acids. CDR1 is SGHRS and CDR2 is YFSETQ in the germline V gene. The V gene lost 0 bases and the J gene lost 1 base, with 7 bases spanning the gap. Here the CDR3 DNA reads TGCGCCAGCAGCTTGGAGGGGGTTAACTATGGCTACACCTTC. Its protein product is CASSLEGVNYGYTF.

The V and J genes are TRBV28 and TRBJ2-5; TRBD2 aligns across 9 bases. Looked up from germline, CDR1 is MDHEN and CDR2 is SYDVKM. V shed 2 bases, J shed 7 bases, and the junction held 8 bases outside the gene matches. The CDR3 covers 15 residues. Written as DNA, the CDR3 is TGTGCCAGCAGTTTACTAGCGGGACCCCCCGGGACCCAGTACTTC. It specifies CASSLLAGPPGTQYF.

V and J are TRBV30 and TRBJ2-5; no reliable D call. This CDR3 contains 13 residues. Trimming took 0 bases from V and 5 from J, leaving 10 bases between them. Germline assignment: CDR1 GTSNPN and CDR2 SVGIG (reference sequence). CDR3 amino acids: CAWSVREGETQYF. The CDR3 DNA follows: TGTGCCTGGAGTGTACGAGAAGGTGAGACCCAGTACTTC.

V gene TRBV11-2 combines with J gene TRBJ2-1, with unresolved D. V was shortened by 8 bases and J by 8 bases, with 10 bases between the two germline ends. The CDR3 is made up of 11 amino acids. Germline CDR1 SGHAT, CDR2 FQNNGV. Here the CDR3 DNA reads TGTGCCAGCGGGAAAGCGTATGAGCAGTTCTTC. Protein sequence: CASGKAYEQFF.

This chain links TRBV11-2 with TRBJ2-3; 7 bases are shared with TRBD2. Trimming removed 6 bases from V and 3 bases from J; junction bases left unmatched: 12. The CDR3 consists of 16 residues. Germline CDR1 is SGHAT and CDR2 is FQNNGV. The CDR3 protein is CASSLEGRERTDTQYF. The CDR3 DNA sequence: TGTGCCAGCAGTCTAGAGGGGCGGGAGAGGACAGATACGCAGTATTTT.

This clone was seen a few times. V usage is TRBV5-1 and J usage is TRBJ1-3, with a weak D call TRBD1 (6 bases). This CDR3 is built from 18 residues. V was trimmed by 4 bases and J by 0 bases, leaving 20 bases between them. CDR1 SGHRS and CDR2 YFSETQ come from the germline V gene. The CDR3 region has the DNA TGCGCCAGCAGCCCTAACGGACGACAGGTACCCTCTGGAAACACCATATATTTT. This gives the protein CASSPNGRQVPSGNTIYF. The whole variable domain, remainder taken from reference TRBV5-1 and TRBJ1-3, is KAGVTQTPRYLIKTRGQQVTLSCSPISGHRSVSWYQQTPGQGLQFLFEYFSETQRNKGNFPGRFSGRQFSNSRSEMNVSTLELGDSALYLCASSPNGRQVPSGNTIYFGEGSWLTVV.

The chain recombines TRBV5-6 with TRBJ1-2; unclear D gene. Germline V gene lookup returns CDR1 SGHDT and CDR2 YYEEEE. Trimming left V 4 bases short and J 2 bases short, with 9 bases between. The CDR3 runs to 13 residues. CDR3 amino acids: CASSNRGNYGYTF. For the CDR3, the DNA is TGTGCCAGCAGCAACCGGGGAAACTATGGCTACACCTTC.

A word on this clone: Other DNA sequences in the same sample also yield this CDR3. The V and J genes are TRBV6-6 and TRBJ1-5, with unresolved D. The germline gives CDR1 MNHNY, CDR2 SVGAGI (reference sequence). The CDR3 length is 11 residues. Trimming cost V 6 bases and J 4 bases, with 4 bases left between them. Here the CDR3 reads CASSSNQPQHF. As DNA, the CDR3 is TGTGCCAGCAGCTCGAATCAGCCCCAGCATTTT.